The T cell receptor beta chain under discussion was sequenced for a study of blood T cell repertoires in COVID-19. The wider study: The United States, Italy and Spain supplied acute and convalescent COVID-19 samples. Sources were T cells, B-cell-depleted T cells, or PBMCs; the material itself was cDNA or gDNA.

In the authors' methods: How many nucleated cells were present was estimated from reference gene primer amplification. The protocol was immunoSEQ multiplex PCR, while the TCRdb copy is restricted to in-frame clones and leaves out a portion. V, J and clone size reflect that table, while D and trimming were determined from the DNA. Of 65,000 to 70,000 clones in the sample, 82% were seen once. Sequenced sample: peripheral blood. The receptor was derived from a man of 80 years or more with active COVID-19.

CDR3 sequence: CASSGPGNTEAFF. CDR3 sequence (DNA): TGTGCCAGCAGTGGTCCGGGTAACACTGAAGCTTTCTTT. V usage is TRBV2 and J usage is TRBJ1-1; no clear D gene. The CDR3 is 13 residues long. Germline assignment: CDR1 SNHLY and CDR2 FYNNEI. Trimming pared 4 bases from V and 2 bases from J, leaving 8 bases between.